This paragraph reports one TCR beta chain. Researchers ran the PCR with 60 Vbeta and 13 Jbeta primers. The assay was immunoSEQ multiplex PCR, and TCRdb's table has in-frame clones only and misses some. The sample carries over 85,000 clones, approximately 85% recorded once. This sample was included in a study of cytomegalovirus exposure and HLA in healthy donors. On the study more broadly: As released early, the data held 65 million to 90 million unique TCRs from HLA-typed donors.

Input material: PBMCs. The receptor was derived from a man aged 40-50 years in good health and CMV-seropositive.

The CDR3 loop reads CASSFRRGVPDTQYF. In DNA form, the CDR3 reads TGTGCCAGCAGTTTCCGGCGGGGGGTGCCAGATACGCAGTATTTT. The chain carries TRBV27 and TRBJ2-3; 8 bases map to TRBD2. V dropped 3 bases and J dropped 4; count of bases not matched to a gene: 6. Germline V gene data show CDR1 as MNHEY and CDR2 as SMNVEV (reference sequence). The CDR3 has 15 residues.